This T cell receptor beta chain was retrieved from a study of cytomegalovirus exposure and HLA in healthy donors. Study-level results: Data from an earlier analysis indicated that most TCR beta V segments were productive either about 90% or about 30% of the time. In a later analysis, TCR beta V- and J-gene trimming was associated with a missense DCLRE1C variant.

This clone has just a few counts. Its antigen is not known. Use of 60 Vbeta and 13 Jbeta primers characterized the PCR. Here immunoSEQ multiplex PCR was the method, and the copy in TCRdb shows in-frame clones only, minus some. The sample has about 220,000 clones, 75% to 90% seen once; the top ten hold about 0.77%. The CDR3 loop spans 11 amino acids. The V and J ends lost 5 bases and 12 bases respectively, with 16 bases between them. Germline V gene lookup returns CDR1 GTSNPN and CDR2 SVGIG (reference sequence). The TCR was taken from a boy between 2 and 15 years old in good health and CMV-seronegative. The chain uses TRBV30 and TRBJ1-1, with D possibly TRBD1 on 6 matching bases. Source material: PBMCs. CDR3 in DNA: TGTGCCTGGTTACGTCGGGACACTTCTTTCTTT. It translates to CAWLRRDTSFF.